One and the same sample provided the 28 T cell receptor beta chains below, sequenced in a study of CD4+ T cells in melanoma (dated by TCRdb to between 2021 and 2024). Libraries came from the immunoSEQ multiplex PCR assay. The clones in this table, taken by TCRdb from immuneACCESS, are in-frame only. Not every clone is retained; where verified, under half of the shortfall comes from an unresolved V gene, and the cause of the rest is unknown. Counted in this sample were 110,000 to 150,000 clones; 92% of them appeared once. 1.5% to 1.7% of the sample goes to the ten largest clones. The receptors stem from a human donor with melanoma.

J is TRBJ2-2 and V is TRBV5-4; D might be TRBD2 (5 bases). The V and J ends lost 4 bases and 9 bases respectively, with 13 bases between them. Germline V CDR1 and CDR2: SGHNT, YYREEE (reference sequence). This CDR3 region has 13 residues. In DNA, the CDR3 is TGTGCCAGCAGCCTAAAAGACTATCGGGAGCTGTTTTTT. Residues: CASSLKDYRELFF.

This chain joins TRBV5-1 and TRBJ2-1; D not certain. The CDR3 has 12 amino acids. CDR1 is SGHRS, CDR2 YFSETQ, per germline. V dropped 4 bases and J dropped 5 bases, with 7 bases sitting between them. DNA for the CDR3: TGCGCCAGCAGCCGTCCCGACAATGAGCAGTTCTTC. It yields the protein CASSRPDNEQFF.

The CDR3 coding sequence is TGTGCCAGCAGTTGGGGAGGCAATCAGCCCCAGCATTTT. Translated, it gives CASSWGGNQPQHF. V gene TRBV27 combines with J gene TRBJ1-5; D call uncertain. The CDR3 runs 13 residues. CDR1 MNHEY and CDR2 SMNVEV come from the germline V gene (reference sequence). Trimming shortened V by 4 bases and J by 2 bases, and 6 bases separated the two germline ends.

The chain employs TRBV19 and TRBJ1-5; D unresolved. The germline gives CDR1 LNHDA, CDR2 SQIVND (reference sequence). This CDR3 has 12 amino acids. V shed 4 bases and J shed 8 bases, with 9 bases lying between them. The CDR3 reads CASSTRREPQHF. CDR3 nucleotides: TGTGCCAGTAGTACTCGGAGAGAGCCCCAGCATTTT.

The V and J genes are TRBV2 and TRBJ1-5; no clear D gene. The germline gives CDR1 SNHLY, CDR2 FYNNEI. The CDR3 is 13 amino acids. Trimming stripped 4 bases from V and 1 base from J, with 5 bases between. The DNA of the CDR3 is TGTGCCAGCAGTGTAGGGAGCAATCAGCCCCAGCATTTT. This translates into CASSVGSNQPQHF.

J is TRBJ1-5 and V is TRBV28; 10 bases fit TRBD1. V shed 6 bases, J shed 4 bases, and the junction held 6 bases outside the gene matches. This CDR3 is built from 15 residues. The V gene's germline CDR1 is MDHEN and CDR2 SYDVKM. The CDR3 protein is CASSATGGWNQPQHF. CDR3 coding DNA: TGTGCCAGCAGCGCGACAGGGGGCTGGAATCAGCCCCAGCATTTT.

The rearrangement joins TRBV21-1 to TRBJ2-5; the table gives TRBD1 as D, unverified against the DNA. TRBV21-1 is tagged as a pseudogene. The CDR3 has 18 residues. The CDR3 reads CASSNRRVWTGAEETQYF. DNA for the CDR3: TGTGCCAGCAGCAATAGAAGGGTATGGACAGGGGCAGAAGAGACCCAGTACTTC.

V gene TRBV6-1 combines with J gene TRBJ2-7; a possible D gene is TRBD1 (6 bases). Between the trimmed V and J ends, which lost 2 bases and 6 bases, there was a span of 17 bases. From germline, CDR1 is MNHNS and CDR2 SASEGT. CDR3 length: 15 amino acids. The CDR3 nucleotides read TGTGCCAGCAGTGAATCGGGCAGGGGCGGATCCGAGCAGTACTTC. Its protein is CASSESGRGGSEQYF.

V usage is TRBV5-1 and J usage is TRBJ2-2; 12 bases fit TRBD1. Looked up from germline, CDR1 is SGHRS and CDR2 is YFSETQ. The CDR3 sequence is 16 residues long. V trimming: 2 bases; J trimming: 5 bases; junction bases outside the gene matches: 4. DNA for the CDR3: TGCGCCAGCAGCTTTCGGGACAGGGGGCGAACCGGGGAGCTGTTTTTT. Amino acids: CASSFRDRGRTGELFF.

The chain is built from TRBV18 and TRBJ2-7; D remains ambiguous. The germline V and J ends were trimmed by 1 base and 0 bases, with 7 bases remaining between them. CDR1 and CDR2 from the germline V gene are KGHSH and LQKENI. The CDR3 totals 14 residues. This CDR3 reads CASSPQPSSYEQYF. The CDR3 bases are TGTGCCAGCTCACCACAGCCTAGCTCCTACGAGCAGTACTTC.

V gene TRBV7-9 combines with J gene TRBJ1-2, with TRBD1 identical over 9 bases. The CDR3 has 15 residues. V shed 0 bases, J shed 6 bases, and the junction held 5 bases outside the gene matches. Per germline, CDR1 SEHNR and CDR2 FQNEAQ (reference sequence). The CDR3 DNA reads TGTGCCAGCAGCTTAGCTCTCCGGGACAGGGATGGCTACACCTTC. Translating it yields CASSLALRDRDGYTF.

The rearrangement joins TRBV2 to TRBJ1-1; D call uncertain. With 9 bases removed from V and 1 base from J, the gap between germline ends came to 12 bases. The CDR3 has 13 amino acids. Germline CDR1 is SNHLY and CDR2 is FYNNEI. CDR3 sequence: CASLLRENTEAFF. CDR3 nucleotide sequence: TGTGCCAGTTTGTTGAGGGAGAACACTGAAGCTTTCTTT.

The chain combines TRBV4-2 with TRBJ1-5; perhaps TRBD1 as D (6 bases). The V end was cut by 3 bases, the J end by 6 bases, with 12 bases between. This CDR3 comprises 14 residues. Germline CDR1 LGHNA, CDR2 YNFKEQ. The chain's CDR3 is CASSHTGRGQPQHF. DNA for the CDR3: TGTGCCAGCAGCCACACAGGGAGGGGTCAGCCCCAGCATTTT.

CDR3 nucleotides: TGTGCCAGCAGCTTGTTCGGCACAGGGGGCGCGTCGTCTTACGAGCAGTACTTC. As protein: CASSLFGTGGASSYEQYF. The chain combines TRBV7-2 with TRBJ2-7; TRBD1 agrees at 9 bases. V lost 3 bases and J lost 4; bases outside the gene matches: 16. The CDR3 length is 18 residues. Germline values: CDR1 SGHTA, CDR2 FQGNSA.

The chain recombines TRBV6-6 with TRBJ2-3; 11 positions match TRBD2. This CDR3 has 15 amino acids. Germline CDR1 MNHNY, CDR2 SVGAGI (reference sequence). V lost 4 bases, J lost 1 base, and 1 base stayed unmatched. The CDR3 bases are TGTGCCAGCAGTTCGACTAGCGGGGGCACAGATACGCAGTATTTT. Translated, it gives CASSSTSGGTDTQYF.

The V call is TRBV18, the J call TRBJ1-2; unclear D gene. The CDR3 totals 12 residues. V lost 6 bases and J 6 bases, leaving 11 bases between the germline ends. The germline V gene encodes CDR1 KGHSH and CDR2 LQKENI. CDR3 nucleotides: TGTGCCAGCTCTAGGGCTGGGGATGGCTACACCTTC. This encodes CASSRAGDGYTF.

The chain links TRBV27 to TRBJ1-6, with D unresolved. The CDR3 covers 15 residues. Germline CDR1 MNHEY, CDR2 SMNVEV (reference sequence). V lost 5 bases and J lost 9, with 17 bases in between. The CDR3 loop is CASSPRGATGSPLHF. The CDR3 DNA follows: TGTGCCAGCAGTCCTCGTGGAGCCACCGGTTCACCCCTCCACTTT.

This clone was seen a few times. V and J are TRBV9 and TRBJ2-1; 9 positions agree with TRBD2. There are 16 residues in the CDR3. V lost 4 bases and J lost 7; bases outside the gene matches: 12. Germline CDR1 SGDLS, CDR2 YYNGEE. Here the CDR3 DNA reads TGTGCCAGCAGCAGGTCCCGTTTGCGGGGGGGGAATGAGCAGTTCTTC. Translated, it gives CASSRSRLRGGNEQFF.

The chain couples TRBV9 to TRBJ1-5; tentatively, D is TRBD1 (6 bases). V was clipped by 7 bases and J by 9 bases, with 20 bases between them. CDR1 SGDLS and CDR2 YYNGEE come from the germline V gene. The CDR3 consists of 14 residues. CDR3 amino acids: CASDWGTGTRPQHF. The CDR3 nucleotides read TGTGCCAGCGACTGGGGAACAGGGACTCGGCCCCAGCATTTT.

This clone appeared once. CDR3 coding DNA: TGTGCCAGCAGCCAAGGAGGAAGTGGGTTTCGGAAAGCTTTCTTT. Its translation is CASSQGGSGFRKAFF. This chain connects TRBV14 to TRBJ1-1; no reliable D call. Deletions cut 1 base from V and 9 bases from J, with 18 bases between. Germline CDR1 reads SGHDN; CDR2 reads FVKESK. This CDR3 comprises 15 residues.

The V gene is TRBV5-6, the J gene TRBJ1-2, with 12 bases aligning to TRBD1. This CDR3 contains 17 residues. Germline values: CDR1 SGHDT, CDR2 YYEEEE. J gave up 4 bases and V 1 base, and 8 bases lay outside the gene matches. CDR3 nucleotides: TGTGCCAGCAGCTTGACCGGGACAGGGGGCTCGATCTATGGCTACACCTTC. This encodes CASSLTGTGGSIYGYTF.

The V and J genes are TRBV5-1 and TRBJ2-1; D may match TRBD1 or TRBD2 (5 bases each). In germline, CDR1 is SGHRS, CDR2 YFSETQ. The CDR3 has 15 amino acids. V gave up 3 bases and J gave up 7 bases, with 17 bases separating them. CDR3 nucleotide sequence: TGCGCCAGCAGCTCGCAAGTCTCCGGGACGAATGAGCAGTTCTTC. Translated: CASSSQVSGTNEQFF.

The rearrangement uses TRBV7-9 and TRBJ2-3; D gene unclear. The germline V and J ends were trimmed by 5 bases and 2 bases, with 5 bases remaining between them. Germline V gives CDR1 SEHNR, CDR2 FQNEAQ (reference sequence). The CDR3 loop spans 12 amino acids. The CDR3, as DNA: TGTGCCAGCAGCAGGATCACAGATACGCAGTATTTT. Translating gives CASSRITDTQYF. Supplemented by reference TRBV7-9 and TRBJ2-3, the full variable domain reads DTGVSQNPRHKITKRGQNVTFRCDPISEHNRLYWYRQTLGQGPEFLTYFQNEAQLEKSRLLSDRFSAERPKGSFSTLEIQRTEQGDSAMYLCASSRITDTQYFGPGTRLTVL.

The rearrangement links TRBV19 to TRBJ1-5; D ambiguous. The CDR3 sequence is 13 residues long. The germline V gene has CDR1 LNHDA and CDR2 SQIVND (reference sequence). Trimming removed 1 base from V and 7 bases from J, with 8 bases in between. CDR3 DNA sequence: TGTGCCAGTAGTATAGGGCAGCGGCAGCCCCAGCATTTT. This gives the protein CASSIGQRQPQHF.

The rearrangement links TRBV5-1 to TRBJ1-4; D call uncertain. This CDR3 contains 12 residues. Trimming cost V 2 bases and J 7 bases, with 6 bases left between them. CDR1 and CDR2 from the germline V gene are SGHRS and YFSETQ. As DNA, the CDR3 is TGCGCCAGCAGCTTACATGGTGAAAAACTGTTTTTT. Amino acid sequence: CASSLHGEKLFF.

This clone was seen a handful of times. The V and J genes are TRBV28 and TRBJ1-5; 7 nucleotides agree with TRBD1. Per germline, CDR1 MDHEN and CDR2 SYDVKM. CDR3 length equals 16 residues. V was pared by 8 bases and J by 1 base, with 11 bases of the junction left unmatched. The CDR3 is CASRREGASSNQPQHF. The CDR3 nucleotides read TGTGCCAGCCGAAGGGAGGGGGCGTCAAGCAATCAGCCCCAGCATTTT.

The chain uses TRBV2 and TRBJ1-5; D possibly corresponds to TRBD1 (5 bases). The V end was cut by 6 bases, the J end by 7 bases, with 16 bases between. This CDR3 has 14 residues. Germline V gene sequence: CDR1 SNHLY, CDR2 FYNNEI. CDR3 sequence (DNA): TGTGCCAGCAGGACCCGACAGACGGGGCAGCCCCAGCATTTT. Residues: CASRTRQTGQPQHF.

Only one count was recorded for this clone. One end of the junction fails to match germline, which may point to a read error. This chain joins TRBV4-1 and TRBJ2-1; TRBD2 agrees at 8 bases. The length of the CDR3 is 14 residues. Germline-derived CDR1 and CDR2 are MGHRA and YSYEKL. CDR3 nucleotide sequence: TGCGCCAGCAACCGCATTGGGGGGGCGGGGGGTTCCATCTTC. As protein: CASNRIGGAGGSIF.